A single sample gave rise to the 19 T cell receptor beta chains below, sequenced in a study of blood T cell repertoires in COVID-19. Measured with immunoSEQ multiplex PCR; TCRdb has only the in-frame clones, and not every one. The table includes 50,000 to 65,000 clones, 88% detected once. The sample comprised peripheral blood. The receptors stem from a man aged 55-75 years with acute or convalescent COVID-19.

The chain uses TRBV10-1 and TRBJ2-2; D might be TRBD1 (6 bases). CDR1 is WNHNN, CDR2 SYGVQD, per germline (reference sequence). Trimming stripped 5 bases from V and 5 bases from J, with 12 bases between. CDR3 size: 14 residues. The DNA for the CDR3 is TGCGCCAGCAGTTTTGCCGGGACAACCGGGGAGCTGTTTTTT. It yields the protein CASSFAGTTGELFF.

The rearrangement links TRBV11-2 to TRBJ2-3, with 7 bases that match TRBD2. Germline-derived CDR1 and CDR2 are SGHAT and FQNNGV. V was clipped by 1 base and J by 1 base; unmatched bases: 5. This CDR3 is 16 amino acids long. The chain's CDR3 is CASSLGALAGTDTQYF. In nucleotides, the CDR3 is TGTGCCAGCAGCTTAGGAGCCCTAGCGGGCACAGATACGCAGTATTTT.

The chain links TRBV29-1 to TRBJ2-6; 7 positions match TRBD1. Germline CDR1 and CDR2: SQVTM and ANQGSEA. The CDR3 loop spans 16 amino acids. Losses at the gene ends were 5 bases for V and 2 bases for J; bases not matched to a gene: 9. CDR3 sequence (DNA): TGCAGCGTTCGAACAGGGGAAAGGGCTGGGGCCAACGTCCTGACTTTC. Translated, it gives CSVRTGERAGANVLTF.

The gene calls are TRBV29-1 and TRBJ1-4, with D perhaps TRBD1 (5 bases). The CDR3 covers 13 residues. Trimming stripped 2 bases from V and 3 bases from J, with 7 bases between. Germline values: CDR1 SQVTM, CDR2 ANQGSEA. CDR3 region: CSVEWGANEKLFF. CDR3 DNA: TGCAGCGTTGAATGGGGGGCTAATGAAAAACTGTTTTTT.

The chain joins TRBV5-1 to TRBJ2-3, with a weak D call TRBD1 (6 bases). Germline CDR1 is SGHRS and CDR2 is YFSETQ. V was shortened by 4 bases and J by 0 bases, with 9 bases between the two germline ends. This CDR3 is 14 amino acids long. In DNA form, the CDR3 reads TGCGCCAGCAGCGTGGGACAAAGCACAGATACGCAGTATTTT. Its translation is CASSVGQSTDTQYF.

The chain has TRBV9 and TRBJ1-6; D may be TRBD1 (5 bases). Trimming left V 3 bases short and J 0 bases short, with 10 bases between. CDR3 length: 16 residues. Germline lookup yields CDR1 SGDLS and CDR2 YYNGEE. Here the CDR3 reads CASSAGGSSYNSPLHF. In nucleotides, the CDR3 is TGTGCCAGCAGCGCGGGGGGGAGCTCCTATAATTCACCCCTCCACTTT.

Worth noting for this clone: An end of the junction does not agree with germline; a read error may underlie this. The J gene is TRBJ1-6, the V gene TRBV25-1; 8 bases line up with TRBD1. The CDR3 consists of 15 residues. Per the germline V gene, CDR1 is MGHDK and CDR2 is SYGVNS. The CDR3 nucleotides are TGTGCCAGCAGGGAATCGGCAGGGGGCGCGGCACCCCTCCACTTT. It codes for CASRESAGGAAPLHF.

This clone was picked up one time. The rearrangement links TRBV9 to TRBJ1-3, with a weak D call TRBD1 (5 bases). Looked up from germline, CDR1 is SGDLS and CDR2 is YYNGEE. This CDR3 has 15 amino acids. Trimming removed 0 bases from V and 5 bases from J, with 12 bases in between. This CDR3 reads CASSVEGEYRNTIYF. CDR3 bases: TGTGCCAGCAGCGTAGAAGGGGAATACCGAAACACCATATATTTT.

V is TRBV28 and J is TRBJ2-7, with 7 bases that match TRBD1. CDR1 and CDR2 from the germline V gene are MDHEN and SYDVKM. The CDR3 runs to 14 residues. Unmatched junction bases numbered 7, after V lost 8 bases and J lost 0 bases. The CDR3 sequence: CASLKAGGSYEQYF. The CDR3 DNA reads TGTGCCAGCCTAAAGGCAGGGGGCTCCTACGAGCAGTACTTC.

This chain links TRBV3-1 (or the pseudogene TRBV3-2) with TRBJ1-1; 7 bases agree with TRBD1. J lost 3 bases, V lost 7 bases, and 5 bases had no gene match. Germline assignment: CDR1 LGHDT and CDR2 YNNKEL (reference sequence). The CDR3 has 13 amino acids. The CDR3, as DNA: TGTGCCAGCACGCGAGGGACAGACACTGAAGCTTTCTTT. Residues: CASTRGTDTEAFF.

This clone was found a few times. The genes are TRBV5-4 and TRBJ2-7; TRBD2 aligns across 11 bases. Germline V gene sequence: CDR1 SGHNT, CDR2 YYREEE (reference sequence). V lost 3 bases to trimming and J lost 7 bases; unmatched junction nucleotides: 9. The CDR3 totals 15 residues. Here the CDR3 DNA reads TGTGCCAGCAGCTCGGGGCGGGGACTAGCGGAGGAGCAGTACTTC. Translation: CASSSGRGLAEEQYF.

This chain uses TRBV7-9 with TRBJ1-2, with a tentative D call TRBD1 (6 bases). The CDR3 extends over 14 amino acids. Per the germline V gene, CDR1 is SEHNR and CDR2 is FQNEAQ (reference sequence). Trimming took off 5 bases at V and 4 bases at J, with 14 bases between the two ends. CDR3 sequence: CASSQGGAAYGYTF. The CDR3 coding sequence is TGTGCCAGCAGCCAAGGGGGAGCCGCCTATGGCTACACCTTC. The complete variable domain, with remaining parts taken from reference TRBV7-9 and TRBJ1-2, reads DTGVSQNPRHKITKRGQNVTFRCDPISEHNRLYWYRQTLGQGPEFLTYFQNEAQLEKSRLLSDRFSAERPKGSFSTLEIQRTEQGDSAMYLCASSQGGAAYGYTFGSGTRLTVV.

This chain links TRBV24-1 with TRBJ2-3; 9 bases map to TRBD2. This CDR3 contains 16 residues. J gave up 7 bases and V 0 bases, and 7 bases lay outside the gene matches. Germline V CDR1 and CDR2: KGHDR, SFDVKD. The CDR3 loop reads CATSDLSSGRRYTQYF. The DNA of the CDR3 is TGTGCCACCAGTGATTTGAGCAGCGGGAGGAGGTATACGCAGTATTTT.

The V and J genes are TRBV27 and TRBJ1-4; 7 bases line up with TRBD1. With V trimmed by 1 base and J by 6 bases, 5 bases remained unmatched. From germline, CDR1 is MNHEY and CDR2 SMNVEV (reference sequence). There are 15 residues in the CDR3. The CDR3 DNA reads as TGTGCCAGCAGTTTATTTCCAGGGGGGTATGAAAAACTGTTTTTT. Its translation is CASSLFPGGYEKLFF.

The chain is built from TRBV6-2 or TRBV6-3 and TRBJ1-1, with D perhaps matching TRBD1 (5 bases). Per the germline V gene, CDR1 is MNHEY and CDR2 is SVGEGT. The CDR3 extends over 13 amino acids. The germline V and J ends were trimmed by 2 bases and 1 base, with 5 bases remaining between them. Here the CDR3 reads CASSYRGNTEAFF. The CDR3 coding sequence is TGTGCCAGCAGTTACAGGGGGAACACTGAAGCTTTCTTT.

The V and J genes are TRBV7-3 and TRBJ1-1; 8 bases agree with TRBD1. V dropped 6 bases and J dropped 1; count of bases not matched to a gene: 4. This CDR3 is built from 14 residues. CDR1 SGHTA and CDR2 FQGTGA come from the germline V gene. CDR3: CASRLDRANTEAFF. CDR3 nucleotides: TGTGCCAGCAGACTGGACAGGGCGAACACTGAAGCTTTCTTT.

This chain uses TRBV9 with TRBJ1-5; possibly TRBD1 for D (6 bases). Germline-derived CDR1 and CDR2 are SGDLS and YYNGEE. V was pared by 0 bases and J by 4 bases, with 11 bases between. The length of the CDR3 is 15 residues. The CDR3 reads CASSVGKGGNQPQHF. The CDR3 DNA is TGTGCCAGCAGCGTAGGGAAAGGGGGTAATCAGCCCCAGCATTTT.

This clone was counted between two and nine times. The chain combines TRBV19 with TRBJ1-5, with a tentative D call TRBD1 (5 bases). The CDR3 length is 13 residues. Looked up from germline, CDR1 is LNHDA and CDR2 is SQIVND (reference sequence). Trimming cost V 7 bases and J 3 bases, with 10 bases left between them. In DNA form, the CDR3 reads TGTGCCAGTACTGGGGCCTTCAATCAGCCCCAGCATTTT. It encodes CASTGAFNQPQHF.

The chain employs TRBV28 and TRBJ1-2; the D gene is possibly TRBD1 (6 bases). The CDR3 is made up of 13 amino acids. CDR1 is MDHEN and CDR2 is SYDVKM in the germline V gene. V lost 6 bases and J lost 8, with 16 bases in between. The CDR3 DNA reads TGTGCCAGCAGACAGGGAAAATTAGGCGGCTACACCTTC. Translation: CASRQGKLGGYTF.